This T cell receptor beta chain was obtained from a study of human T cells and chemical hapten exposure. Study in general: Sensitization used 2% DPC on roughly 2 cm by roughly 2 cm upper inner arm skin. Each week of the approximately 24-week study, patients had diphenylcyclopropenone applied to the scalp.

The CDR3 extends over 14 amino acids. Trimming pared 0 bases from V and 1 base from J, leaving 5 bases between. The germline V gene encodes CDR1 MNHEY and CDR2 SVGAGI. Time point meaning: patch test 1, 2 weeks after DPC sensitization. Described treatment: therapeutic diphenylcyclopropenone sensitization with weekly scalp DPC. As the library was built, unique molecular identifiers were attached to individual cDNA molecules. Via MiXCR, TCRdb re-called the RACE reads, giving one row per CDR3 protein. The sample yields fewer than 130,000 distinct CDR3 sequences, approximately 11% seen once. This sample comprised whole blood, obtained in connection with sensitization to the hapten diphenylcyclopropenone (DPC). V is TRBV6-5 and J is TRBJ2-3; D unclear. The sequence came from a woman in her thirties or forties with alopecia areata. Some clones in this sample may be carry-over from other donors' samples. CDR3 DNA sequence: TGTGCCAGCAGTTACTCGGTCGGCACAGATACGCAGTATTTT. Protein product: CASSYSVGTDTQYF.